This T cell receptor (beta chain) derives from a study of blood T cells in healthy people across ages. Overall study results and limits: More naive CD4+ cells and higher diversity marked long-lived donors relative to aged donors. With naive T cell percentage, TCR beta diversity showed a strong correlation. While age rose, TCR beta diversity per million T cells dropped in a roughly linear way.

Combining a sample-barcoded 5' primer with a J-beta primer mix, a second PCR ran for about 6 to 11 cycles. TCRdb reprocessed the 5' RACE reads with MiXCR, giving one entry per CDR3 protein. The sample holds hundreds of thousands of distinct CDR3 sequences, 40% to 65% seen once. V dropped 5 bases and J dropped 0; count of bases not matched to a gene: 13. The CDR3 covers 18 residues. CDR1 is SGHAT, CDR2 FQNNGV, per germline. As to this clonotype: Its antigen is undetermined.

Sequences were obtained from blood. This chain links TRBV11-2 with TRBJ2-5; 9 bases fit TRBD2. The source is a man older than 75 in good health. CDR3 DNA sequence: TGTGCCAGCAGCCCCCGGCCTAGCGGGACACTGTACCAAGAGACCCAGTACTTC. Its translation: CASSPRPSGTLYQETQYF.